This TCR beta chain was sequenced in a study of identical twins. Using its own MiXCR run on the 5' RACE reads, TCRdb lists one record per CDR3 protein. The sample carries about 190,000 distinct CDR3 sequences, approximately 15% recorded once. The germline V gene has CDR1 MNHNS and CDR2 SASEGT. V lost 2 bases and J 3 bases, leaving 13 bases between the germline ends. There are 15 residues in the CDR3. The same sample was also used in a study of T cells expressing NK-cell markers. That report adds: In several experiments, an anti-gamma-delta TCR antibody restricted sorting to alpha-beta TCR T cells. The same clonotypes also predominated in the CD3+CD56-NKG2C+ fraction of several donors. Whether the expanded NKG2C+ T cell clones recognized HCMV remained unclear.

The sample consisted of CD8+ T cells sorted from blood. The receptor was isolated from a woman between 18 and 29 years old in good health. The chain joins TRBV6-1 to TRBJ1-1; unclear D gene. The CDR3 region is CASSEPNFRDTEAFF. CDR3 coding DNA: TGTGCCAGCAGTGAACCCAATTTTAGGGACACTGAAGCTTTCTTT.